The sample holds many counts of the clone carrying this TCR beta chain. Its antigen is still unknown. CDR3 size: 11 residues. Trimming cost V 7 bases and J 10 bases, with 11 bases left between them. Germline CDR1 and CDR2: MNHNS and SASEGT. The data were obtained in a study of CD8+CD57+ T cells in acquired aplastic anemia. In the study overall: Sorted CD4+ and CD8+ cells gave a mean 3.2 ug DNA, range about 0.19 to 27.4 ug. There were 9.5 million to 13 million reads, on average, for CD4+ cells from healthy donors.

Regarding the study as a whole: In CD8+ cells, Simpson's diversity showed no significant difference between patients and controls. Shared by patients and controls, approximately 28 CD8+ CDR3s were abundant in patients.

It was genomic DNA that served as the template for profiling TCR beta VDJ and CDR3. TCRdb analysed the reads with MiXCR anew, one entry per CDR3 protein. The sample holds about 130,000 distinct CDR3 sequences; around 48% are singletons and the top ten take under 3%. The sequencing input was sorted CD4+, CD8+, or CD8+CD57+ T cells (not recorded which) from PBMCs. This chain uses TRBV6-1 with TRBJ2-1, with D tentatively TRBD1 (6 bases). The receptor was isolated from a human donor in good health, serving as a control. DNA for the CDR3: TGTGCCAGCAATGACAGGTTGGAGCAGTTCTTC. This encodes CASNDRLEQFF.